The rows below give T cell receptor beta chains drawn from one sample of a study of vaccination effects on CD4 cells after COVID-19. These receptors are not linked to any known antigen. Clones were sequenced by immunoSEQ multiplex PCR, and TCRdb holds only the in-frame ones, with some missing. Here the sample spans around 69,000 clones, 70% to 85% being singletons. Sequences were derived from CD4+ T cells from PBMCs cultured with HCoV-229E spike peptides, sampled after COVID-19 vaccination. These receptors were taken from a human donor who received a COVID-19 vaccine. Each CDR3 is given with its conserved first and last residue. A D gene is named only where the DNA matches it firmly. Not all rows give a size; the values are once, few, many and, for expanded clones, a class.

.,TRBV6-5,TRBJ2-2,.,TGTGCCAGCAGTCTGGAGGGAGCCCACACCGGGGAGCTGTTTTTT,CASSLEGAHTGELFF
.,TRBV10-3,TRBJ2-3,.,TGTGCCATCAGTGAGTTGGACCGAACAGATACGCAGTATTTT,CAISELDRTDTQYF
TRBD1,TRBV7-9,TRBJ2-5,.,TGTGCCAGCAGCCCGGACAGGGACGGGACCCAGTACTTC,CASSPDRDGTQYF
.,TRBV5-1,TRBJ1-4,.,TGCGCCAGCACCGTTGGGGTTGCAGATAATGAAAAACTGTTTTTT,CASTVGVADNEKLFF
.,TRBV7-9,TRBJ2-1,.,TGTGCCAGCAGCCCCGCCCGGGGCTACAATGAGCAGTTCTTC,CASSPARGYNEQFF
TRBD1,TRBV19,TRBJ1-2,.,TGTGCCAGTCACCTCGACAGGGGTTATGGCTACACCTTC,CASHLDRGYGYTF
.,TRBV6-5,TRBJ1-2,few,TGTGCCAGCCGCGTTACCGCAAACTATGGCTACACCTTC,CASRVTANYGYTF
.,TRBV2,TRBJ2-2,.,TGTGCCAGCAGTACCAGGGGAAACACCGGGGAGCTGTTTTTT,CASSTRGNTGELFF
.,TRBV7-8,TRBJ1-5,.,TGTGCCAGCAGCTTGCAAGCTCATTCTAGCAATCAGCCCCAGCATTTT,CASSLQAHSSNQPQHF
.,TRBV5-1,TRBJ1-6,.,TGCGCCAGCAGCGACGGAACGGGGTATTCACCCCTCCACTTT,CASSDGTGYSPLHF
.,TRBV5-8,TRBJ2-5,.,TGTGCCAGCCCTTTTTGGCAGTTGAGTACCGTCGCAGAGACCCAGTACTTC,CASPFWQLSTVAETQYF
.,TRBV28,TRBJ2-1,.,TGTGCCAGCAGTAGAGGACGGGTGGTGGGCAATGAGCAGTTCTTC,CASSRGRVVGNEQFF
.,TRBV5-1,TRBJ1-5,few,TGCGCCAGCAGCTTCGCGGGACCCAATCAGCCCCAGCATTTT,CASSFAGPNQPQHF
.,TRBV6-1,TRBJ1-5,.,TGTGCCAGCAGTGAGGACTGGACAGTTCGCAATCAGCCCCAGCATTTT,CASSEDWTVRNQPQHF
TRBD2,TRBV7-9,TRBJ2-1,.,TGTGCCAGCAGCTTATCTAGCGGGGGCGGTTGGTCGGAGCAGTTCTTC,CASSLSSGGGWSEQFF
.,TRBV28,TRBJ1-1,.,TGTGCCAGCAGCCTTATCGGGGGGCAGGGTGTGCGAGCTTTCTTT,CASSLIGGQGVRAFF
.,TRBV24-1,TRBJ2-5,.,TGTGCCACCAGTGACCCCCGAGACAGTGCAGAGACCCAGTACTTC,CATSDPRDSAETQYF
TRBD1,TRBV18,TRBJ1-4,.,TGTGCCAGCTCACCGGGACAGGGGGATGAAAAACTGTTTTTT,CASSPGQGDEKLFF
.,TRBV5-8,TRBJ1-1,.,TGTGCCAGCCCAGCTTGGGGGGAATATGGACAGACCCAATCTAACACTGAAGCTTTCTTT,CASPAWGEYGQTQSNTEAFF
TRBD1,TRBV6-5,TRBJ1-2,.,TGTGCCAGCACCGCCCCGGGACAGCCCTTCTATGGCTACACCTTC,CASTAPGQPFYGYTF
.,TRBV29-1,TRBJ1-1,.,TGCAGCGTCGGAGGTACCCATGAAGCTTTCTTT,CSVGGTHEAFF
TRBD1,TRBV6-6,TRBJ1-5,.,TGTGCCAGCAGTTCGGACAGGCAAGGCAATCAGCCCCAGCATTTT,CASSSDRQGNQPQHF
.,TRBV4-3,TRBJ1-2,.,TGCGCCAGCAGCCAAGATGTTAGGGGTATGGGCTACACCTTC,CASSQDVRGMGYTF
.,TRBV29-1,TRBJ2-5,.,TGCAGCGTTCAGGGGATACAAGAGACCCAGTACTTC,CSVQGIQETQYF
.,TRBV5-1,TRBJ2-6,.,TGCGCCAGTGTAGGCTGGGCCAACGTCCTGACTTTC,CASVGWANVLTF
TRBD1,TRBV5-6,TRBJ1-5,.,TGTGCCAGCAGCTTGTGGCAGGGGGGATTCGGCAATCAGCCCCAGCATTTT,CASSLWQGGFGNQPQHF
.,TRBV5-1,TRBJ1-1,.,TGCGCCAGCAGCCCGTTACCCGGACGTACTGAAGCTTTCTTT,CASSPLPGRTEAFF
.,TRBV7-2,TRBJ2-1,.,TGTGCCAGCAGCTTATTAGGGGTCGGGGGATACAATGAGCAGTTCTTC,CASSLLGVGGYNEQFF
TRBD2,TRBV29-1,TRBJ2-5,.,TGCAGCGGCGGGGGGGAGCAAGAGACCCAGTACTTC,CSGGGEQETQYF
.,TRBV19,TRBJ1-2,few,TGTGCCAGTAGTATTGGGCTGTCGTCCTACTATGGCTACACCTTC,CASSIGLSSYYGYTF
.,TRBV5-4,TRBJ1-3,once,TGTGCCAGCAGCTTGGCCGCGACAGCGGGAAACACCATATATTTT,CASSLAATAGNTIYF
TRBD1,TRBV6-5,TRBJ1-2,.,TGTGCCAGCAGTTACTCCGAGGACAGGCAAGGCTACACCTTC,CASSYSEDRQGYTF
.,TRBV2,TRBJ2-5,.,TGTGCCAGCAGTCAGCAAGAGACCCAGTACTTC,CASSQQETQYF
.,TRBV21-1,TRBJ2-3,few,TGTGCCAGCAACGGGACAGGGAGAACAGATACGCAGTATTTT,CASNGTGRTDTQYF
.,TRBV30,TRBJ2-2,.,TGTGCCTGGAGTGTAGTTAGGCCCACCGGGGAGCTGTTTTTT,CAWSVVRPTGELFF
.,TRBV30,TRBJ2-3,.,TGTGCCTGGAGTCCTCCCAATTCGGCAGATACGCAGTATTTT,CAWSPPNSADTQYF
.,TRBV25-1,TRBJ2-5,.,TGTGCCAGCAGTGTAGGGGAGACCCAGTACTTC,CASSVGETQYF
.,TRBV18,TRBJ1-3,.,TGTGCCAGCTCACCATTCGGGACATTTACCCCTGGAAACACCATATATTTT,CASSPFGTFTPGNTIYF
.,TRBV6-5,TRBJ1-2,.,TGTGCCAGCAGTTTAACGGCGACCTATGGCTACACCTTC,CASSLTATYGYTF
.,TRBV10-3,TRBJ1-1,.,TGTGCCATCAGTGAGGGGGCAGGAAACACTGAAGCTTTCTTT,CAISEGAGNTEAFF
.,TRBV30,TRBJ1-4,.,TGTGCCTGGAGTGACAGAGACACGAAGAGTAGAAATGAAAAACTGTTTTTT,CAWSDRDTKSRNEKLFF